This entry features one T cell receptor (beta chain) sequence. The source of the sample is a study of blood T cells in healthy people across ages. A sample-barcoded 5' primer and a J-beta primer mix were used in a second PCR of roughly 7 to 11 cycles. TCRdb reprocessed the 5' RACE reads with MiXCR, giving one entry per CDR3 protein. The sample has around 1,000,000 distinct CDR3 sequences, almost 25% seen once. Germline CDR1 SGHTA, CDR2 FQGNSA. V lost 2 bases to trimming and J lost 8 bases; unmatched junction nucleotides: 8. The CDR3 has 14 residues. These data also featured in a second study, about T cells of mothers and their children. From that paper: Reads recorded for TCR beta CDR3 numbered over 9 million per mother and roughly 2.7 million per child. Across the analysis, no persistent microchimeric T cell clones were detected.

The rearrangement joins TRBV7-2 to TRBJ1-2, with 7 bases matching TRBD1. The source material was blood. The TCR originated in a girl aged 2 to 9 in good health. The CDR3 is CASSLKLGGKGYTF. CDR3 sequence (DNA): TGTGCCAGCAGCTTAAAGTTAGGGGGCAAGGGCTACACCTTC.